This entry lists 7 T cell receptor beta chains sequenced from one sample in a study of T cell responses to AZD1222 COVID-19 vaccine. TCRdb keeps only in-frame clones here, not all; method: immunoSEQ multiplex PCR. This sample yields under 200,000 clones, of which about 92% are seen a single time; roughly 4% belongs to the top ten. The material was peripheral blood, obtained 28 days after the second dose of the MenACWY control vaccine. These receptor sequences come from an adult who received the MenACWY meningococcal vaccine as a control.

The gene calls are TRBV7-3 and TRBJ2-1; TRBD1 matches 9 bases. The CDR3 is 13 residues long. CDR1 is SGHTA, CDR2 FQGTGA, per germline. V was clipped by 8 bases and J by 7 bases; unmatched bases: 6. CDR3 in amino acids: CASGSGTGNEQFF. Here the CDR3 DNA reads TGTGCCAGCGGTTCCGGGACAGGGAATGAGCAGTTCTTC.

To note about this clone: The same CDR3 also results from other DNA sequences found in this sample. V usage is TRBV19 and J usage is TRBJ1-5; no firm D call. The CDR3 extends over 12 amino acids. Germline V lookup: CDR1 LNHDA, CDR2 SQIVND (reference sequence). V gave up 6 bases and J gave up 4 bases, with 7 bases separating them. The CDR3 DNA reads TGTGCCAGTAGCGCCCTAAATCAGCCCCAGCATTTT. As protein: CASSALNQPQHF.

This chain connects TRBV28 to TRBJ2-1; the match to TRBD2 covers 13 bases. The trim removed 7 bases at V and 9 bases at J, leaving 6 bases unmatched. CDR3 size: 14 residues. Germline V lookup: CDR1 MDHEN, CDR2 SYDVKM. CDR3 in amino acids: CASTGLAGISEQFF. CDR3 DNA: TGTGCCAGCACGGGACTAGCGGGAATAAGTGAGCAGTTCTTC.

This chain joins TRBV7-3 and TRBJ1-1, with TRBD1 matching over 9 bases. The germline gives CDR1 SGHTA, CDR2 FQGTGA. The CDR3 is 14 residues long. J was trimmed by 1 base and V by 5 bases; bases with no gene match: 2. Written as DNA, the CDR3 is TGTGCCAGCAGCCACAGGGGGCGGAACACTGAAGCTTTCTTT. It encodes CASSHRGRNTEAFF.

This clone occurred once. At one of its ends the junction is not consistent with the germline gene, which may arise from a read error. The chain combines TRBV18 with TRBJ2-2; tentative D call: TRBD1 (6 bases). The CDR3 consists of 16 residues. Germline V gives CDR1 KGHSH, CDR2 LQKENI. CDR3 DNA: TGTGCCAGCTCATCACCAGGGGACGCGGGCACCGGGGAGCTGTTTTTT. This gives the protein CASSSPGDAGTGELFF.

J is TRBJ2-3 and V is TRBV21-1; the DNA was not compared with TRBD2, the D call given in the table. TRBV21-1 is a pseudogene segment. This CDR3 contains 21 residues. CDR3 residues: CASSNPTPSSGRGGRRDTQYF. CDR3 bases: TGTGCCAGCAGCAACCCCACCCCTTCTAGCGGGAGGGGGGGGCGAAGAGATACGCAGTATTTT.

This rearrangement joins TRBV6-1 to TRBJ2-2; 8 bases fit TRBD2. J was trimmed by 4 bases and V by 7 bases; bases with no gene match: 11. The CDR3 totals 16 residues. Germline V gene sequence: CDR1 MNHNS, CDR2 SASEGT. The CDR3 bases are TGTGCCAGCACTGGAGCCGGGACTAGGTTCACCGGGGAGCTGTTTTTT. Translated: CASTGAGTRFTGELFF.